This note documents a single TCR beta chain sequence. As handled by the study authors: Using reference gene primer amplification, nucleated cell counts were estimated. Here immunoSEQ multiplex PCR was the method, and the copy in TCRdb shows in-frame clones only, minus some. V, J and clone size are those of that table, while D and trimming were read from the DNA. The repertoire holds 250,000 to 300,000 clones, with roughly 91% as singletons. V was pared by 10 bases and J by 3 bases, with 13 bases of the junction left unmatched. CDR3 length equals 15 residues. Germline CDR1 is MNHEY and CDR2 is SVGAGI. This sample is part of a study of blood T cell repertoires in COVID-19. Study-level background: The analysed material was cDNA or gDNA that came from T cells, B-cell-depleted T cells, or PBMCs.

This chain uses TRBV6-5 with TRBJ1-1; TRBD1 agrees at 8 bases. Sample: peripheral blood. This TCR derives from a woman aged 25 to 39 with COVID-19, enrolled during active disease. For the CDR3, the DNA is TGTGCCAAGTTAGGTCAGGGGGCGCGGGACACTGAAGCTTTCTTT. Its translation: CAKLGQGARDTEAFF.